Below, one TCR beta chain is given with its context. The donors were adults (healthy and HIV-negative) with no recent acute infections or vaccinations. These data come from a study of shared clonotypes between healthy human individuals. Overall study: Donors, aged 18 to 49, were a couple of women and a few men.

Per the authors' pipeline: Junction-only immunoSEQ data arrived without quality scores, meaning filtering differed. Libraries were prepared by immunoSEQ multiplex PCR; TCRdb keeps only in-frame clonotypes and omits some of them. V, J and clone size are taken as reported in that table, and D and trimming were inferred from the DNA itself. The sample carries 2 million or so clones, roughly 94% recorded once. The CDR3 extends over 14 amino acids. V shed 4 bases, J shed 7 bases, and the junction held 6 bases outside the gene matches. From germline, CDR1 is SGHAT and CDR2 FQNNGV. What was sequenced was naive CD4+ T cells sorted from blood. Described subset: CD45RA+ positively selected. V is TRBV11-2 and J is TRBJ2-1, with TRBD1 identical over 8 bases. This clonotype was obtained from a man aged 18 to 29 in good health. The CDR3 reads CASSSQGAPNEQFF. CDR3 DNA: TGTGCCAGCAGCTCGCAGGGGGCGCCTAATGAGCAGTTCTTC.